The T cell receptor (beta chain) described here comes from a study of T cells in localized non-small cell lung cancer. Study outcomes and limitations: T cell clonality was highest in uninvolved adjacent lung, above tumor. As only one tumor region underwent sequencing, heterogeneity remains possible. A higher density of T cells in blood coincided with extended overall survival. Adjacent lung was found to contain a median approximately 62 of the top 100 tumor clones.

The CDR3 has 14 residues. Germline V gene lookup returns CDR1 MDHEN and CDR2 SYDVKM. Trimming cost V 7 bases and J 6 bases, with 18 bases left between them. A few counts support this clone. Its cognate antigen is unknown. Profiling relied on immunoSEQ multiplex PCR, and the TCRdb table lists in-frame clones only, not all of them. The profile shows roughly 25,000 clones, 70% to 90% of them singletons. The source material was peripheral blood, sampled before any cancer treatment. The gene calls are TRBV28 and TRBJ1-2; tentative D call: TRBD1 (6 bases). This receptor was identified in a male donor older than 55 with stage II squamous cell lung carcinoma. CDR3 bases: TGTGCCAGCATCACACAGGGTAGATTGGATGGCTACACCTTC. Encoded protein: CASITQGRLDGYTF.